The 13 T cell receptor beta chains below all came from one sample that was sequenced in a study of PD-1 blockade in classical Hodgkin lymphoma. The time point was: cycle 4 day 1 (C4D1), after five to seven weeks of nivolumab. Brentuximab vedotin exposure varied among the patients, all of whom had relapsed after autologous stem cell transplantation. Sequenced by immunoSEQ multiplex PCR; TCRdb stores in-frame clones only, minus some. In the table there are about 50,000 clones, around 87% of which are singletons. This material consisted of peripheral blood mononuclear cells (PBMCs), taken before the fourth cycle of nivolumab. Receptor source: a human donor with classical Hodgkin lymphoma.

This clone was observed a single time. The gene calls are TRBV27 and TRBJ1-4, with D hard to call. This CDR3 region has 12 residues. V lost 2 bases, J lost 11 bases, and 9 bases lay in between. CDR1 MNHEY and CDR2 SMNVEV come from the germline V gene (reference sequence). The CDR3 region is CASSLVGDKLFF. Written as DNA, the CDR3 is TGTGCCAGCAGTTTAGTCGGAGATAAACTGTTTTTT. The whole variable domain, filled in from reference TRBV27 and TRBJ1-4, reads EAQVTQNPRYLITVTGKKLTVTCSQNMNHEYMSWYRQDPGLGLRQIYYSMNVEVTDKGDVPEGYKVSRKEKRNFPLILESPSPNQTSLYFCASSLVGDKLFFGSGTQLSVL.

J is TRBJ2-7 and V is TRBV5-1; 7 nucleotides line up with TRBD1. V trimming: 0 bases; J trimming: 5 bases; junction bases outside the gene matches: 11. This CDR3 region has 16 residues. Germline-derived CDR1 and CDR2 are SGHRS and YFSETQ. CDR3 region: CASSLVVTGTANEQYF. The CDR3 nucleotides are TGCGCCAGCAGCTTGGTCGTGACAGGGACAGCGAACGAGCAGTACTTC.

This chain joins TRBV19 and TRBJ2-1; 12 bases line up with TRBD2. Germline CDR1 reads LNHDA; CDR2 reads SQIVND (reference sequence). The V gene end was trimmed by 7 bases and the J gene end by 8 bases; junction bases not matched to a gene: 9. The CDR3 runs 15 residues. DNA for the CDR3: TGTGCCAGTAATTTTTGGACTAGCGGGATACATGAGCAGTTCTTC. As protein: CASNFWTSGIHEQFF.

The V gene is TRBV30, the J gene TRBJ1-5, with 7 bases matching TRBD1. V lost 5 bases, J lost 2 bases, and 9 bases stayed unmatched. CDR1 and CDR2 from the germline V gene are GTSNPN and SVGIG (reference sequence). The CDR3 is made up of 15 amino acids. The CDR3 spells CAWGNDRERNQPQHF. DNA for the CDR3: TGTGCCTGGGGAAATGACAGGGAACGCAATCAGCCCCAGCATTTT.

This clone was detected only a few times. The chain combines TRBV13 with TRBJ2-7; D call uncertain. The CDR3 has 11 residues. Trimming left V 5 bases short and J 10 bases short, with 12 bases between. Germline V gene lookup returns CDR1 PRHDT and CDR2 FYEKMQ (reference sequence). For the CDR3, the DNA is TGTGCCAGCAGCCTAAAGTTGACTCAGTACTTC. It encodes CASSLKLTQYF.

As regards this clone: The junction does not match germline at one end; this may be a read error. The chain joins TRBV2 to TRBJ1-5; possible D gene TRBD1, 6 bases. Germline V gene data show CDR1 as SNHLY and CDR2 as FYNNEI. The CDR3 has 15 residues. The CDR3, as DNA: TGTGCCAGCAAAGGATTACAGGGTCTCAATCGGCCCCAGCATTTT. Protein product: CASKGLQGLNRPQHF.

The chain recombines TRBV7-9 with TRBJ2-1, with 10 bases fitting TRBD2. Germline assignment: CDR1 SEHNR and CDR2 FQNEAQ (reference sequence). This CDR3 region has 19 residues. The J segment lost 0 bases and the V segment lost 8 bases, leaving 16 bases of the junction unmatched. The CDR3 here is CASLFPLAGELHSYNEQFF. CDR3 DNA: TGTGCCAGCCTTTTTCCTCTAGCGGGAGAGTTACACTCCTACAATGAGCAGTTCTTC.

This chain connects TRBV4-1 to TRBJ2-1, with 9 positions matching TRBD1. The trim removed 2 bases at V and 3 bases at J, leaving 11 bases unmatched. CDR3 length: 18 amino acids. Germline loops: CDR1 MGHRA, CDR2 YSYEKL. The CDR3 protein is CASSQKLTGTGYYNEQFF. The CDR3 nucleotides read TGCGCCAGCAGCCAAAAACTCACCGGGACAGGGTACTACAATGAGCAGTTCTTC.

The rearrangement links TRBV4-2 to TRBJ1-3; 9 bases fit TRBD1. Germline CDR1 is LGHNA and CDR2 is YNFKEQ. V shed 5 bases, J shed 2 bases, and the junction held 7 bases outside the gene matches. This CDR3 has 16 amino acids. CDR3 DNA sequence: TGTGCCAGCAGCAAGGGACAGGGTGGAACTGGAAACACCATATATTTT. Encoded protein: CASSKGQGGTGNTIYF.

The rearrangement joins TRBV11-3 to TRBJ2-1; D is undetermined. V was pared by 3 bases and J by 5 bases, with 17 bases between. This CDR3 has 16 residues. Looked up from germline, CDR1 is SGHNT and CDR2 is YENEEA. For the CDR3, the DNA is TGTGCCAGCAGCTTCCGCCGAGACGACCGTGACAATGAGCAGTTCTTC. Protein: CASSFRRDDRDNEQFF.

The chain links TRBV27 to TRBJ1-2; D perhaps matches TRBD1 (6 bases). Germline V gene data show CDR1 as MNHEY and CDR2 as SMNVEV (reference sequence). The CDR3 sequence is 14 residues long. V was clipped by 6 bases and J by 8 bases, with 19 bases between them. CDR3 sequence (DNA): TGTGCCAGCAGCCGCTCGGACACCACAGGGGGCTACACCTTC. Its protein is CASSRSDTTGGYTF.

This clone has a handful of counts. The chain employs TRBV11-2 and TRBJ1-3; unclear D gene. The ends were cut back, 8 bases at V and 0 bases at J, with 8 bases in the middle. The CDR3 length is 13 residues. Germline loops: CDR1 SGHAT, CDR2 FQNNGV. In DNA, the CDR3 is TGTGCCAGCCGATCTAACTCTGGAAACACCATATATTTT. Translation: CASRSNSGNTIYF.

The chain joins TRBV7-2 to TRBJ2-7; a weak D match, TRBD2 (5 bases). The CDR3 has 12 amino acids. Per the germline V gene, CDR1 is SGHTA and CDR2 is FQGNSA. V was pared by 6 bases and J by 6 bases, with 12 bases between. CDR3 in amino acids: CASSLRGSEQYF. The CDR3 nucleotides are TGTGCCAGCAGTCTCCGTGGGAGCGAGCAGTACTTC.